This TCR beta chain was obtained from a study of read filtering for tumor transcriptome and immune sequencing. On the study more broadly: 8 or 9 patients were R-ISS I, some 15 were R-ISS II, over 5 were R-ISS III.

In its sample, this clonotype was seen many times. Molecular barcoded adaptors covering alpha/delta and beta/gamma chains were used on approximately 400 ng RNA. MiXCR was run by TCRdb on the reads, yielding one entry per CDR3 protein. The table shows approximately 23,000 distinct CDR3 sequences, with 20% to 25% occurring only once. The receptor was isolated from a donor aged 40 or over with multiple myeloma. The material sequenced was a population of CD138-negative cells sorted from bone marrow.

CDR3 DNA sequence: TGTGCCAGTAGTATCACTAGTGGCGCCTCCTACGAGCAGTACTTC. This codes for CASSITSGASYEQYF. The gene calls are TRBV19 and TRBJ2-7; possibly TRBD2 for D (5 bases). Trimming left V 3 bases short and J 0 bases short, with 12 bases between. CDR1 LNHDA and CDR2 SQIVND come from the germline V gene (reference sequence). This CDR3 is 15 amino acids long.